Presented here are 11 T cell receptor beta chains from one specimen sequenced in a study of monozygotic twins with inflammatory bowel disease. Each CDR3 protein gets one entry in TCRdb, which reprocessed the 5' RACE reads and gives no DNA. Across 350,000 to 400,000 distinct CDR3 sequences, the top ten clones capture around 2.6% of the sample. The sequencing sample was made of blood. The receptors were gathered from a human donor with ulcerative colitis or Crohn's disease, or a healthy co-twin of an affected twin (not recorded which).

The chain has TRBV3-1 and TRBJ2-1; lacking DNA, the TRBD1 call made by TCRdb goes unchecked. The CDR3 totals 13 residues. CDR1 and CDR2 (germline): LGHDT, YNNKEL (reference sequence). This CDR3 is CASSQDRAGEQFF.

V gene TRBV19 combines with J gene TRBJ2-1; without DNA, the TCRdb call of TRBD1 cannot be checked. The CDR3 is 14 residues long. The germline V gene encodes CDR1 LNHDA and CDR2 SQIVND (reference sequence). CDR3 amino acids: CASSAGDRYNEQFF.

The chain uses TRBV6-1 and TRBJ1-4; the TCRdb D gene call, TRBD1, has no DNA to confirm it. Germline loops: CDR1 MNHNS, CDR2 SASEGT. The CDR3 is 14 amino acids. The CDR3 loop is CASRPQGGNEKLFF.

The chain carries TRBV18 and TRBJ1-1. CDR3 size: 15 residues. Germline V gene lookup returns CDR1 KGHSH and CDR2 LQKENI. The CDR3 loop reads CASSPPPPGNTEAFF.

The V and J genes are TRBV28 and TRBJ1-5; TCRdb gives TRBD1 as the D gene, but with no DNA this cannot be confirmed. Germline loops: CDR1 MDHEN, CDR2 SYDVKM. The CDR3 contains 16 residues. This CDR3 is CASSLIWQGAPKPQHF.

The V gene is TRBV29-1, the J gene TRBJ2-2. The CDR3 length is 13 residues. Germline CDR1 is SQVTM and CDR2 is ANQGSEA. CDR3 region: CSVGGLNTGELFF.

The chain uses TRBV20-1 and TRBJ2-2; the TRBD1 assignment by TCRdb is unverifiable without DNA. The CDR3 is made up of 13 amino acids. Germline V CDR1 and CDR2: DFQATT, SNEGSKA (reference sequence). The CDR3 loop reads CSARGRPTGELFF.

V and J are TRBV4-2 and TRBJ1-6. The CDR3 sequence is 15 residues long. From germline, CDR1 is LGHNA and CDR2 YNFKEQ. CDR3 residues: CASSQEQSYNSPLHF.

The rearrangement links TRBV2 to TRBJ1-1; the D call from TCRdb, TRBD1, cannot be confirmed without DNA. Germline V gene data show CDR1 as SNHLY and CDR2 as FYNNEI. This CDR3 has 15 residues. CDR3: CASSLTGRLGTEAFF.

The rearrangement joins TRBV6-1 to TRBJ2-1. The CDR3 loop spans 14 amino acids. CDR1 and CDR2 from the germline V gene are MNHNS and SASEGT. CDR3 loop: CASRIPWGNNEQFF.

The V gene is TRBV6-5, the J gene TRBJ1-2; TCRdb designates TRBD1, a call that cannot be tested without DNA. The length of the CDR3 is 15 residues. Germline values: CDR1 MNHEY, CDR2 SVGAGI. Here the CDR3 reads CASSYTGEANYGYTF.